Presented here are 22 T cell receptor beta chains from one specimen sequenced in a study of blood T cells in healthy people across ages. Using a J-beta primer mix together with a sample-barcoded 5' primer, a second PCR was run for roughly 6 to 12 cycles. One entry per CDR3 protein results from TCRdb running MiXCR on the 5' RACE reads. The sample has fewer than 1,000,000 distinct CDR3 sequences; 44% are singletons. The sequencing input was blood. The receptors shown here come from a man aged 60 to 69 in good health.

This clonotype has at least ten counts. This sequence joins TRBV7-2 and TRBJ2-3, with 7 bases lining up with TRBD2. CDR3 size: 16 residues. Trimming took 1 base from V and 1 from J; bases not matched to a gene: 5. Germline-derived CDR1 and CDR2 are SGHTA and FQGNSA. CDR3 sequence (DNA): TGTGCCAGCAGCTTAGGCGGGCTAGCGGGCACAGATACGCAGTATTTT. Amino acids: CASSLGGLAGTDTQYF.

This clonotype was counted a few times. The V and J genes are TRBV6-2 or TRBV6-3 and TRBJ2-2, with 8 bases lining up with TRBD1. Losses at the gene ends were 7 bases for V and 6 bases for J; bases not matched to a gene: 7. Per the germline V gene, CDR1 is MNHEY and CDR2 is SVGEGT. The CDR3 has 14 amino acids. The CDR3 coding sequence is TGTGCCAGCATCTTACAGGGGGGATCCGGGGAGCTGTTTTTT. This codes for CASILQGGSGELFF.

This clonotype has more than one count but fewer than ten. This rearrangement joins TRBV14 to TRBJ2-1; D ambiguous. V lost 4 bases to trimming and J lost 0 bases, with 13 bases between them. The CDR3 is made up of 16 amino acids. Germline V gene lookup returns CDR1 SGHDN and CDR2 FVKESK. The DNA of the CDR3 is TGTGCCAGCAGCCCAGACCCGCAGTTCTCCTACAATGAGCAGTTCTTC. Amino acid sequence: CASSPDPQFSYNEQFF. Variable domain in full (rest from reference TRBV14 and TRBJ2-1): EAGVTQFPSHSVIEKGQTVTLRCDPISGHDNLYWYRRVMGKEIKFLLHFVKESKQDESGMPNNRFLAERTGGTYSTLKVQPAELEDSGVYFCASSPDPQFSYNEQFFGPGTRLTVL.

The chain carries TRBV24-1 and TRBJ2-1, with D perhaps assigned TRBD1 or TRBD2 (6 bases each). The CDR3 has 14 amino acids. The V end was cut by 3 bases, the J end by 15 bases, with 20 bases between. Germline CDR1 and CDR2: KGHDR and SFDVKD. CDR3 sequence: CATSDQNEVRGRFF. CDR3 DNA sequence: TGTGCCACCAGTGATCAAAACGAAGTACGGGGGCGGTTCTTC.

The CDR3 DNA reads TGTGCCAGCAGCGTAGGTGGCCCAAGCTCCTACAATGAGCAGTTCTTC. Protein: CASSVGGPSSYNEQFF. The chain employs TRBV9 and TRBJ2-1, with D unresolved. This CDR3 spans 16 amino acids. Deletions cut 0 bases from V and 0 bases from J, with 10 bases between. Germline V gene data show CDR1 as SGDLS and CDR2 as YYNGEE.

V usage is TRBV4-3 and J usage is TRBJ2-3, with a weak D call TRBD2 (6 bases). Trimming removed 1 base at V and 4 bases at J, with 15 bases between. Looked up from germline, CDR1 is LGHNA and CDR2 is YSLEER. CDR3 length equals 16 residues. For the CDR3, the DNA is TGCGCCAGCAGCCAAGGTCCTAGCGCCGGCCCAGATACGCAGTATTTT. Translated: CASSQGPSAGPDTQYF.

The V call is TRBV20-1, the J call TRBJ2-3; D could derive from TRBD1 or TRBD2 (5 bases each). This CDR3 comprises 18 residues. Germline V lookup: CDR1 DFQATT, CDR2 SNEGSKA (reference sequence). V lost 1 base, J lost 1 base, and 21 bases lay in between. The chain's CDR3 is CSARGGVGPGSGTDTQYF. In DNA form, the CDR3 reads TGCAGTGCTAGAGGAGGTGTGGGACCCGGGTCTGGCACAGATACGCAGTATTTT.

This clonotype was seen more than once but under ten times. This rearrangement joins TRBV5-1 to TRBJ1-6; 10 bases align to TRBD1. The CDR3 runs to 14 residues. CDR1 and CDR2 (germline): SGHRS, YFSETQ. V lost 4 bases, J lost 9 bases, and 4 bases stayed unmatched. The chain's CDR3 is CASSQGQGISPLHF. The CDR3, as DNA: TGCGCCAGCAGCCAGGGACAGGGGATTTCACCCCTCCACTTT.

The CDR3 loop reads CASGEGGRVNQPQHF. The CDR3 DNA reads as TGTGCCAGCGGCGAGGGCGGCAGGGTGAATCAGCCCCAGCATTTT. V and J are TRBV11-3 and TRBJ1-5; D may be TRBD1 (5 bases). The CDR3 spans 15 residues. V gave up 8 bases and J gave up 4 bases, with 18 bases separating them. CDR1 is SGHNT, CDR2 YENEEA, per germline.

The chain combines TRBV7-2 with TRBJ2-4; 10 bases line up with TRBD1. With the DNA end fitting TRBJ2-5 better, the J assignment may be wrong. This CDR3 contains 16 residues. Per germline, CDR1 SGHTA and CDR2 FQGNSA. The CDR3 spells CASSLSARTGGQTQYF. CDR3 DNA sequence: TGTGCCAGCAGTTTATCTGCTCGGACAGGGGGTCAGACCCAGTACTTC.

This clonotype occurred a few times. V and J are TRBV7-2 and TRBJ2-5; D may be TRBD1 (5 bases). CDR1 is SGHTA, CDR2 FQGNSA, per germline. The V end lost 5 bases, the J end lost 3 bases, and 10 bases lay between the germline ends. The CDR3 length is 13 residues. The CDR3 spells CASSPIGEETQYF. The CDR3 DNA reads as TGTGCCAGCAGCCCAATAGGGGAAGAGACCCAGTACTTC.

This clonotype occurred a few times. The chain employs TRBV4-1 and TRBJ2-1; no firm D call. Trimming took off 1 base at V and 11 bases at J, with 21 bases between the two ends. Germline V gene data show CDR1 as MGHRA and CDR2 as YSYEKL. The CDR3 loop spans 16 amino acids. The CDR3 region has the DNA TGCGCCAGCAGCCAAGCTACACAAACGGAAGTAATGAAGCAGTTCTTC. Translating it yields CASSQATQTEVMKQFF.

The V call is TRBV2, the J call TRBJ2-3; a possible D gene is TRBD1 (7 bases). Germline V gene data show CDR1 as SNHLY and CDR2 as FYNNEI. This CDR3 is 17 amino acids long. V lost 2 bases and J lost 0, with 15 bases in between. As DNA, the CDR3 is TGTGCCAGCAGTGAACGGCGGGACAGCCCTAGCACAGATACGCAGTATTTT. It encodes CASSERRDSPSTDTQYF.

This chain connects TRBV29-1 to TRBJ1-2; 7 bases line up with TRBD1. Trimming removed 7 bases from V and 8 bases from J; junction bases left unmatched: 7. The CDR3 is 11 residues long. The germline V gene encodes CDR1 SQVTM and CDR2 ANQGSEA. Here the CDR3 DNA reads TGCAGCGCAATATCAGGGGGGGGCTACACCTTC. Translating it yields CSAISGGGYTF.

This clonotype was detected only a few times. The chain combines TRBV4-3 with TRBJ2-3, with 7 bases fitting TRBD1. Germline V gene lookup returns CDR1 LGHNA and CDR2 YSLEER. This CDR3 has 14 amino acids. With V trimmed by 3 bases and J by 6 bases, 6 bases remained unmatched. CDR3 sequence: CASSHGQVTDTQYF. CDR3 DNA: TGCGCCAGCAGCCACGGACAGGTTACGGATACGCAGTATTTT.

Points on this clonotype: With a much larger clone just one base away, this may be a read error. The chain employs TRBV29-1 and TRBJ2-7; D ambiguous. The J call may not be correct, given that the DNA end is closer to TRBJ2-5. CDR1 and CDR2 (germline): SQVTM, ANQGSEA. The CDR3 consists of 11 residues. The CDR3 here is CSVGRAETQYF. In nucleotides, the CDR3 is TGCAGCGTTGGACGGGCAGAGACCCAGTACTTC.

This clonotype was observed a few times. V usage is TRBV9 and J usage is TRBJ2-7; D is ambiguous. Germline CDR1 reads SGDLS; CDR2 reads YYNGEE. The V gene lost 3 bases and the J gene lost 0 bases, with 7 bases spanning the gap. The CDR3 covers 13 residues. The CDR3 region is CASSAGHSYEQYF. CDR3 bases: TGTGCCAGCAGCGCAGGTCACTCCTACGAGCAGTACTTC.

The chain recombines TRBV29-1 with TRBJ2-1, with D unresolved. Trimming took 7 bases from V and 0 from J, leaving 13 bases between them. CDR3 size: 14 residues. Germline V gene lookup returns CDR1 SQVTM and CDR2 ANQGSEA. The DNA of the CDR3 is TGCAGCGCGTTCATGGTACGCTCCTACAATGAGCAGTTCTTC. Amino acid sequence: CSAFMVRSYNEQFF.

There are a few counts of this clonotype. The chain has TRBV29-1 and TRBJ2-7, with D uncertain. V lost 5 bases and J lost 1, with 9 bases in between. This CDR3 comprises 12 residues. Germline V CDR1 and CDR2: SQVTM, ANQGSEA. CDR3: CSVRTDSYEQYF. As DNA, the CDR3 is TGCAGCGTTCGGACGGATTCCTACGAGCAGTACTTC.

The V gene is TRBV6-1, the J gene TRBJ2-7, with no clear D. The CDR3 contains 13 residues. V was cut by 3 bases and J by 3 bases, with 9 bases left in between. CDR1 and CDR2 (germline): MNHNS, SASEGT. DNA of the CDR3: TGTGCCAGCAGTGAGACCAGAGGCTACGAGCAGTACTTC. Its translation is CASSETRGYEQYF.

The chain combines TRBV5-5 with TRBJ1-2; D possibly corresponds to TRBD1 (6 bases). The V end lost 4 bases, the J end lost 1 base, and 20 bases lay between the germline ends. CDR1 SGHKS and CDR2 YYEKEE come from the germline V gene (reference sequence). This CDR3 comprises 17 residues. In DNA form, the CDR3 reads TGTGCCAGCAGCCTAAGGCCCACAGGGCTCGGTAACTATGGCTACACCTTC. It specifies CASSLRPTGLGNYGYTF.

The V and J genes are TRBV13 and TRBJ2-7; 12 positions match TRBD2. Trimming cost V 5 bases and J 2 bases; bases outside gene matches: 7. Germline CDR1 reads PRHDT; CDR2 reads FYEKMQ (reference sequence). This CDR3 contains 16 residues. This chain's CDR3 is CASSPRTSGAPYEQYF. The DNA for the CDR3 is TGTGCCAGCAGCCCCCGGACTAGCGGGGCTCCCTACGAGCAGTACTTC.